Sequencing of this TCR beta chain was carried out in a study of shared clonotypes between healthy human individuals (dated by TCRdb to the early 2020s). Regarding the complete study: The cohort included three men and a couple of women between 18 and 49 years of age. Per donor, three plates each were used for CD4 naive and CD4 memory, two for CD8 naive, and one for CD8 memory. To estimate repertoire size and how much clonotypes are shared between individuals, the study performed deep sequencing of blood TCR repertoires from about five healthy adults. Different laboratories and diverse techniques were used to prepare libraries and sequence TCR repertoires, to increase sequencing depth and limit assay-specific biases. Leukapheresis yielded between about 0.85 and 9 billion PBMCs per donor. Points the paper makes about the study in general: Pairwise subsampling led to the expectation that sequencing depth would affect the degree of clonotype sharing among donors. Across a handful of donors, approximately 5% of naive CD4, over 3% of naive CD8, under 2.5% of memory CD4, and roughly 0.41% of memory CD8 clonotypes were shared. Incomplete sequencing was indicated by rarefaction of sorted-subset datasets, despite the large sequencing depth. Larger estimated clonotype richness was generally found for naive subsets than for memory subsets. The small number of donors limited the genetic and exposure-history diversity represented. Clonotypes shared by all four sorted-subset donors showed higher generation probabilities than non-shared clonotypes. Only blood was sampled, and tissue TCR repertoires likely differ from those in blood.

Concerning this clone: Which antigen it targets is not known. Base quality data are lacking; no much larger clone is found one base away.

Using the deep immunoSEQ assay, multiplex PCR amplified TCR CDR3 regions from genomic DNA. Extracted genomic DNA from each cell subset was distributed evenly across all wells of several immunoSEQ 96-well plates, and each plate was treated as a replicate. For sorted subsets, approximately 200 ng of genomic DNA, equivalent to roughly 30,000 T cell genomes, went into each replicate PCR. The purified libraries were quantified using a Qubit 3.0 fluorometer, sized with a Bioanalyzer 2100, and then quantified again using the KAPA Library Quantification kit. Each immunoSEQ 96-well plate was sequenced on its own single-read 150-cycle Illumina NextSeq 550 flow cell. In the original analysis: The immunoSEQ output contained only junctional sequences without quality scores, so filtering could not match that applied to full-length reads. To assign V/J genes and CDR3, sequences were annotated against IMGT germline references using PyIR, a Python wrapper for IgBLAST v1.9. Any read was removed if the V/J assignment was weak (E-value above 1e-6), the CDR3 was missing, or the read contained stop codons, out-of-frame junctions, or ambiguous translated residues. V3J clonotypes were defined as sequences sharing an identical inferred V gene, J gene, and CDR3 amino acid sequence. Percentage overlap between repertoires was computed as shared unique clonotypes divided by the size of the smaller repertoire. Repertoire richness was assessed with RTK rarefaction, the Chao1 estimator, and Recon v2.1 estimates of unobserved clonotypes. OLGA was used to compute generation probabilities for all TCRbeta clonotypes that the gDNA method yielded from four donors. The table was pulled from immuneACCESS by TCRdb, which kept in-frame rearrangements only. Such tables lose some clones; where checked, under half of the loss comes from unresolved V genes, and the rest has no known cause. V and J calls and clone size follow that table, whereas D and trimming were derived from the DNA. Across this sample there are 1 million to 1.3 million clones, with approximately 80% seen only once. The top ten hold 0.55% to 0.7% of the sample.

CDR3 length: 14 amino acids, cysteine to phenylalanine. The entry retains the CDR3 DNA only, 42 bases that are in frame from base 1. Reading the germline V gene gives CDR1 SGHVS and CDR2 FQNEAQ. V gives up 11 bases and J gives up 6 bases, and the segment between their germline ends measures 19 bases. Healthy HIV-negative adults with no recently reported acute infections or vaccinations were included as donors. Every donor was a Caucasian adult living in Nashville, Tennessee, USA. CD4+ T cells were enriched by magnetic negative selection, after which naive cells were positively selected on CD45RA and the negative fraction was taken as the memory subset. Blood was obtained by leukapheresis, after which PBMCs were separated by Ficoll-Histopaque density gradient centrifugation and cryopreserved in liquid nitrogen vapor phase. Purity and quantity of every magnetically sorted T cell population were checked by analytical flow cytometry. Genomic DNA was isolated from every sorted fraction and measured by UV absorbance on a Nanodrop 2000c.

This receptor was obtained from a man younger than 30 in good health. Some clones in this sample may be carry-over from other donors' samples. The specimen was memory CD4+ T cells from PBMCs. The sample's cell subset or site label, decoded: CD45RA-negative fraction. This receptor chain uses TRBV7-8 and TRBJ2-2; the D segment could be TRBD2, given 5 matching bases. The CDR3 protein sequence reads: CARGGEGAPGELFF. In nucleotide form, the sequence is TGTGCCCGGGGTGGTGAGGGCGCGCCCGGGGAGCTGTTTTTT.